These 23 T cell receptor beta chains were sequenced from one sample in a study of T cells in Graves' hyperthyroidism and ophthalmopathy. There were TCR beta CDR3 regions amplified from RNA transcripts. First-round RT-PCR targeting the TCR CDR3 was performed with the HTBI primer set. Each CDR3 protein gets one entry after TCRdb re-called the multiplex PCR reads with MiXCR. This sample carries around 300,000 distinct CDR3 sequences, about 20% of them seen once, and the ten largest clones take around 65%. Sequencing was carried out using blood. The source of these receptors is a man aged 30 to 39 with Graves' ophthalmopathy.

This clonotype was counted at least ten times. The CDR3 region has the DNA TGCAGTGCTATCACCTCGACTAGCGGGAATATTTACGAGCAGTACTTC. Encoded protein: CSAITSTSGNIYEQYF. This chain joins TRBV20-1 and TRBJ2-7, with 11 nucleotides matching TRBD2. This CDR3 is 16 amino acids long. Losses at the gene ends were 4 bases for V and 4 bases for J; bases not matched to a gene: 12. The germline V gene encodes CDR1 DFQATT and CDR2 SNEGSKA (reference sequence).

This clonotype was recorded at least ten times. The genes are TRBV27 and TRBJ2-6; 7 bases fit TRBD1. CDR3 length equals 16 residues. Unmatched junction bases numbered 9, after V lost 10 bases and J lost 0 bases. The germline CDR1 and CDR2 sequences are MNHEY and SMNVEV (reference sequence). The CDR3 region is CATRQGTGSGANVLTF. In DNA, the CDR3 is TGTGCCACCCGACAGGGTACGGGCTCTGGGGCCAACGTCCTGACTTTC. The whole variable domain, remainder taken from reference TRBV27 and TRBJ2-6, is EAQVTQNPRYLITVTGKKLTVTCSQNMNHEYMSWYRQDPGLGLRQIYYSMNVEVTDKGDVPEGYKVSRKEKRNFPLILESPSPNQTSLYFCATRQGTGSGANVLTFGAGSRLTVL.

This clonotype came up many times. The chain uses TRBV28 and TRBJ2-1, with 8 bases aligning to TRBD1. Trimming took 5 bases from V and 10 from J; bases not matched to a gene: 10. Germline V gene sequence: CDR1 MDHEN, CDR2 SYDVKM. The CDR3 has 14 residues. CDR3 loop: CASSIGQGGGEQFF. CDR3 sequence (DNA): TGTGCCAGCAGTATTGGACAGGGAGGAGGCGAGCAGTTCTTC.

The chain combines TRBV28 with TRBJ1-1; unclear D gene. CDR3 size: 17 residues. Germline V gene lookup returns CDR1 MDHEN and CDR2 SYDVKM. V was pared by 6 bases and J by 3 bases, with 23 bases between. CDR3 sequence: CASSSPFTGRSYTEAFF. CDR3 in DNA: TGTGCCAGCAGCTCCCCCTTCACGGGCAGATCCTACACTGAAGCTTTCTTT.

This clonotype was seen more than once but under ten times. The chain joins TRBV10-3 to TRBJ2-4; 7 bases are a match to TRBD1. This CDR3 has 13 amino acids. Trimming at V came to 10 bases and at J to 0 bases, leaving 3 bases not matched to a gene. Germline values: CDR1 ENHRY, CDR2 SYGVKD. The CDR3 spells CATRGLAKNIQYF. In DNA, the CDR3 is TGTGCCACCAGGGGGTTAGCCAAAAACATTCAGTACTTC.

As for this clonotype: The germline gene is not matched at one end of the junction; a read error may be the cause. This rearrangement joins TRBV20-1 to TRBJ2-3; 12 bases line up with TRBD2. Germline lookup yields CDR1 DFQATT and CDR2 SNEGSKA (reference sequence). The CDR3 has 17 residues. DNA for the CDR3: TGCAGTGCTAGAGACTTTGGACTAGCGGGAAACACAGGTACGCAGTATTTT. Protein product: CSARDFGLAGNTGTQYF.

This clonotype was counted once. This chain connects TRBV20-1 to TRBJ2-5, with 11 bases matching TRBD1. V trimming: 5 bases; J trimming: 4 bases; junction bases outside the gene matches: 9. This CDR3 is built from 15 residues. CDR1 DFQATT and CDR2 SNEGSKA come from the germline V gene (reference sequence). The CDR3 sequence is CSAGKRTGGPETQYF. The CDR3 DNA reads TGCAGTGCTGGGAAGCGGACAGGGGGCCCAGAGACCCAGTACTTC.

This sequence joins TRBV19 and TRBJ2-7; TRBD2 is a possible D gene (6 bases). Trimming removed 3 bases at V and 2 bases at J, with 14 bases between. Germline lookup yields CDR1 LNHDA and CDR2 SQIVND (reference sequence). The CDR3 contains 15 residues. For the CDR3, the DNA is TGTGCCAGTAGTATTTTTCCGGGGGAGCCCTACGAGCAGTACTTC. As protein: CASSIFPGEPYEQYF.

Worth noting for this clonotype: A much larger clonotype is one base distant, so this may be a read error. This rearrangement joins TRBV7-2 to TRBJ2-7; 11 bases align to TRBD1. The germline CDR1 and CDR2 sequences are SGHTA and FQGNSA. The CDR3 sequence is 15 residues long. In DNA form, the CDR3 reads TGTGCCAGCAGCTACGGACAGGGGGCATCCTACGATCAGTACTTC. Protein sequence: CASSYGQGASYDQYF.

The rearrangement joins TRBV7-2 to TRBJ2-2; the D call may be TRBD1 or TRBD2 (5 bases each). Trimming took off 5 bases at V and 3 bases at J, with 10 bases between the two ends. Germline CDR1 reads SGHTA; CDR2 reads FQGNSA. The CDR3 spans 14 residues. The CDR3 loop is CASSPGPYTGELFF. The CDR3 nucleotides are TGTGCCAGCAGCCCGGGGCCTTACACCGGGGAGCTGTTTTTT.

The chain employs TRBV7-6 and TRBJ2-2; D gene unclear. CDR1 and CDR2 (germline): SGHVS, FNYEAQ. The CDR3 has 14 amino acids. Trimming took 0 bases from V and 1 from J, leaving 3 bases between them. The CDR3 is CASSLAENTGELFF. The CDR3 nucleotides read TGTGCCAGCAGCTTAGCGGAGAACACCGGGGAGCTGTTTTTT.

The genes are TRBV2 and TRBJ2-1; TRBD1 is a possible D gene (5 bases). V was pared by 7 bases and J by 0 bases, with 13 bases between. The CDR3 has 15 amino acids. Per germline, CDR1 SNHLY and CDR2 FYNNEI. This CDR3 reads CASTLDSPSYNEQFF. CDR3 sequence (DNA): TGTGCCAGCACCCTAGACAGTCCCTCCTACAATGAGCAGTTCTTC.

To note about this clonotype: The conserved phenylalanine or tryptophan is not found at the CDR3 terminus, so this likely reflects a read error. The chain employs TRBV5-1 and TRBJ1-1, with unresolved D. Germline CDR1 SGHRS, CDR2 YFSETQ. There are 13 residues in the CDR3. The CDR3 DNA reads as TGCACCAGCAGCTTGGTAACGAACACTGAAGCTTTCCTT. Amino acid sequence: CTSSLVTNTEAFL.

This clonotype occurred a few times. The chain uses TRBV7-2 and TRBJ1-2; perhaps TRBD1 as D (6 bases). This CDR3 contains 14 residues. Deletions cut 5 bases from V and 8 bases from J, with 18 bases between. Looked up from germline, CDR1 is SGHTA and CDR2 is FQGNSA. The CDR3 protein is CASSAIDRPFGYTF. The CDR3 nucleotides read TGTGCCAGCAGCGCCATCGACAGGCCGTTCGGCTACACCTTC.

Turning to this clonotype: A much larger clone lies a single base off, so this may be a read error. This rearrangement joins TRBV20-1 to TRBJ2-7; 9 positions agree with TRBD2. Germline V lookup: CDR1 DFQATT, CDR2 SNEGSKA (reference sequence). The junction had 9 bases not matched to a gene; V was cut back by 5 bases and J by 4 bases. The CDR3 is 14 amino acids. In DNA, the CDR3 is TGCAGTGCTCTACCCACTAGCGGGTGGTACGAGCAGTACTTC. This codes for CSALPTSGWYEQYF.

The rearrangement links TRBV6-2 or TRBV6-3 to TRBJ2-1; tentatively, D is TRBD1 (6 bases). With 6 bases removed from V and 2 bases from J, the gap between germline ends came to 11 bases. Per germline, CDR1 MNHEY and CDR2 SVGEGT. The CDR3 runs 14 residues. The CDR3 nucleotides read TGTGCCAGCAGGAACAGGGACACCTACAATGAGCAGTTCTTC. It codes for CASRNRDTYNEQFF.

This clonotype has at least ten counts. The chain is built from TRBV28 and TRBJ1-6; 10 bases align to TRBD1. Germline lookup yields CDR1 MDHEN and CDR2 SYDVKM. This CDR3 comprises 15 residues. Trimming at V came to 5 bases and at J to 9 bases, leaving 7 bases not matched to a gene. CDR3 bases: TGTGCCAGCAGTCCTCGGGACAGGGGAGGTTCACCCCTCCACTTT. Amino acid sequence: CASSPRDRGGSPLHF. The full variable domain, its missing parts supplied by reference TRBV28 and TRBJ1-6, is DVKVTQSSRYLVKRTGEKVFLECVQDMDHENMFWYRQDPGLGLRLIYFSYDVKMKEKGDIPEGYSVSREKKERFSLILESASTNQTSMYLCASSPRDRGGSPLHFGNGTRLTVT.

The rearrangement links TRBV4-1 to TRBJ1-2; unclear D gene. Trimming took off 4 bases at V and 4 bases at J, with 10 bases between the two ends. The CDR3 totals 13 residues. Germline V CDR1 and CDR2: MGHRA, YSYEKL. CDR3 nucleotide sequence: TGCGCCAGCAGCCTTACAGAAGTCTATGGCTACACCTTC. Translation: CASSLTEVYGYTF.

This chain connects TRBV3-1 to TRBJ2-1; D gene unclear. The CDR3 is made up of 13 amino acids. Germline CDR1 LGHDT, CDR2 YNNKEL (reference sequence). Trimming shortened V by 0 bases and J by 5 bases, and 5 bases separated the two germline ends. Here the CDR3 DNA reads TGTGCCAGCAGCCAAGATCCACACAATGAGCAGTTCTTC. It codes for CASSQDPHNEQFF.

The chain uses TRBV9 and TRBJ1-1, with D possibly being TRBD1 (5 bases). CDR3 length: 12 residues. Trimming stripped 3 bases from V and 8 bases from J, with 11 bases between. The V gene's germline CDR1 is SGDLS and CDR2 YYNGEE. The CDR3 is CASSDGTPEAFF. The CDR3 DNA follows: TGTGCCAGCAGCGATGGGACTCCAGAAGCTTTCTTT.

This clonotype was picked up many times. The chain joins TRBV11-2 to TRBJ2-7; 7 bases are shared with TRBD1. After removal of 2 bases from V and 3 bases from J, the junction contained 7 bases not matched to a gene. CDR1 SGHAT and CDR2 FQNNGV come from the germline V gene. The CDR3 consists of 15 residues. This chain's CDR3 is CASSLRTGQSYEQYF. Written as DNA, the CDR3 is TGTGCCAGCAGCTTACGGACAGGCCAGAGCTACGAGCAGTACTTC.

The rearrangement joins TRBV11-2 to TRBJ1-5, with D possibly TRBD1 on 5 matching bases. The germline CDR1 and CDR2 sequences are SGHAT and FQNNGV. V was trimmed by 3 bases and J by 7 bases, leaving 13 bases between them. The CDR3 covers 14 residues. The CDR3 loop reads CASSLGGIGQPQHF. In DNA form, the CDR3 reads TGTGCCAGCAGCTTGGGGGGGATTGGGCAGCCCCAGCATTTT.

This clonotype was counted at least ten times. This chain links TRBV30 with TRBJ2-1, with 8 positions matching TRBD2. Losses at the gene ends were 3 bases for V and 7 bases for J; bases not matched to a gene: 8. CDR3 length equals 14 residues. Germline CDR1 GTSNPN, CDR2 SVGIG (reference sequence). CDR3 sequence: CAWRGSGKGNEQFF. The DNA for the CDR3 is TGTGCCTGGAGGGGTAGCGGGAAGGGAAATGAGCAGTTCTTC.